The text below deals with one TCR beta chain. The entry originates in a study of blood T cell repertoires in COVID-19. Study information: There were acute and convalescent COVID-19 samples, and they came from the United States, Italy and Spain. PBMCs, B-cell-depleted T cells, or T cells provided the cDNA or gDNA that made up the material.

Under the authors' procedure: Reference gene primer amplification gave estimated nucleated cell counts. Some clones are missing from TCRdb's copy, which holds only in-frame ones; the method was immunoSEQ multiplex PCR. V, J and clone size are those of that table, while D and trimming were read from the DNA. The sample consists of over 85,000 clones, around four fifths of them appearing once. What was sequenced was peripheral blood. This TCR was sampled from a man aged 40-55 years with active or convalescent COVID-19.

The CDR3 sequence: CASSLARGTGGTEAFF. As DNA, the CDR3 is TGTGCCAGCAGCTTAGCGCGAGGGACAGGGGGTACTGAAGCTTTCTTT. This chain links TRBV7-8 with TRBJ1-1; 11 bases are shared with TRBD1. This CDR3 has 16 amino acids. Germline V lookup: CDR1 SGHVS, CDR2 FQNEAQ. V lost 0 bases and J lost 5; bases outside the gene matches: 5.